This T cell receptor beta chain was obtained from a study of regulatory T cells in long-lasting Graves disease (dated by TCRdb to the early 2020s). For context, the study as a whole: Patients with newly diagnosed Graves' disease had been on antithyroid drugs for under 3 months. This study used TCR sequencing and RNA sequencing of peripheral blood to compare persistent Graves' disease patients against newly diagnosed Graves' disease patients. The study was registered as a clinical trial and conducted in China. A total of roughly 33 samples were covered by TCR sequencing, comprising approximately 13 persistent and roughly 20 newly diagnosed Graves' disease patients. Paper-wide results and their limitations: Sequencing and analysis were limited to the TCR beta chain. Persistent Graves' disease patients showed lower TCR Shannon entropy and fewer highly expanded clones than newly diagnosed patients, suggesting clonal expansion. TRBV28, TRBJ1-2 and TRBJ2-5 were preferentially used in persistent disease, while TRBV20-1 and TRBJ2-1 were favored in newly diagnosed disease. The small sample size was acknowledged by the authors as a limitation that may reduce accuracy. Only peripheral blood was studied, because thyroid tissue, the primary lesion, was inaccessible. Persistent patients shared more public clonotypes among themselves (around 3,000) than newly diagnosed patients did (more than 850).

Explained via the paper, the time point label denotes: newly diagnosed GD, antithyroid drugs for less than 3 months. RNA was extracted from PBMCs in TRIzol for both TCR sequencing and RNA sequencing. The diagnosis of Graves' disease was made according to American Thyroid Association guidelines. Recruitment of patients was carried out at an endocrinology department in Xi'an, China. From each patient, approximately 9 milliliters of peripheral blood was collected into an EDTA anticoagulant tube. Ficoll Paque Plus density gradient separation was used to isolate PBMCs, and no further T cell sorting was performed. RNA quality was checked with an Agilent 2100 Bioanalyzer and agarose gel, and concentration with a NanoDrop 2000. Receptors were amplified or captured by multiplex PCR. TCRdb records Illumina HiSeq 4000 as the sequencer. To build TCR beta libraries, CDR3 regions were amplified by Arm-PCR using iRepertoire HTBI primers. Before sequencing, the PCR products went through gel purification. The original pipeline was this. Gene usage analysis of CDR3 amino acid clonotypes relied on the 62 TRBV and 15 or so TRBJ segments identified across samples. COPE and FqMerger were used to merge filtered high-quality paired reads into contigs. BLAST was used to align contigs to IMGT TRBV, TRBD and TRBJ reference genes, with CDR3 defined following IMGT. Highly expanded clones were defined as clonotypes with a frequency above 0.1%. Shannon entropy served as the measure of repertoire diversity, while the Gini coefficient captured V-J evenness. Clonotypes shared by more than one individual were considered public. TCRdb reran the public reads through fastp at Q25 and MiXCR, keeping productive beta chains. Each CDR3 protein gets just one entry, which takes the most common genes and DNA from the rows behind it. The V and J calls were determined by TCRdb, not by the authors. The sample data list roughly 350,000 distinct CDR3 sequences, and about 17% of these were observed just once. The leading ten clones occupy around 20% of the sample.

To note about this clonotype: Its antigen has not been determined. Per-nucleotide qualities are absent, and no much larger clonotype sits a single base away.

V trim: 4 bases; J trim: 4 bases; unmatched bases: 5. The germline V gene sets CDR1 to KGHDR and CDR2 to SFDVKD. The cysteine opens and the phenylalanine closes a CDR3 of 16 amino acids. The entry retains the CDR3 DNA only, 48 bases that are in frame from base 1. The data were also submitted as part of a second study, on T cells in Graves' hyperthyroidism and ophthalmopathy. The second paper states: A patient counted as having stable Graves' hyperthyroidism if no progression to ophthalmopathy occurred over 18 months of follow-up. Hyperthyroidism patients were aged 18 to 65 years and newly diagnosed, with disease duration of less than 2 months. Exclusion was applied to patients with uncontrolled infections, other autoimmune diseases, pregnancy or lactation. Diagnoses were based on clinical symptoms, serum thyroxine and TRAb, thyroid ultrasound and orbital computed tomography. A first-round RT-PCR of the TCR CDR3 used the HTBI primer set with the Qiagen OneStep RT-PCR kit. Most expanded thyroid clonotypes (frequency above 0.001) were also found in blood, which suggests that blood repertoires may mirror thyroid immune responses. A model built on a 13 V-J signature distinguished ophthalmopathy from stable hyperthyroidism, reaching 85% to 90% sensitivity and 81.08% specificity in cross-validation and 80%/75% in testing. In validation, the model predicted progression to ophthalmopathy with roughly 66% sensitivity and approximately 72% specificity, a median of around 6.6 months before onset. To identify TCR V-J signatures that set the groups apart, the researchers used a discovery cohort of more than 95 patients, made up of 40 to 45 with Graves' ophthalmopathy and about 59 with stable Graves' hyperthyroidism. Whether ophthalmopathy could be predicted prospectively was tested in an independent validation cohort made up of about 20 hyperthyroidism patients plus 17 patients who later progressed to ophthalmopathy. The approximately 100 discovery patients were randomly split 7:3 into training and test sets. In addition, the study compared T-cell repertoires in thyroid tissue and in blood from about six Graves' hyperthyroidism patients. Following sampling, methimazole starting at 30 mg daily was given to hyperthyroidism patients, and high-dose intravenous methylprednisolone was given to ophthalmopathy patients. Libraries were constructed in a second round of multiplex PCR, after which size selection and purification were carried out. Sequencing of the libraries was done on an Illumina HiSeq2000 using paired-end 100 bp reads. SOAPnuke was used to process the raw data, with reads discarded if the reads contained adapters or uncalled bases, had a mean Phred below 15, or lacked an exact constant-primer or identifier match. COPE v1.2.5 was used to merge high-quality paired reads, and clonotypes were defined as unique nucleotide sequences. MiTCR v1.1 was used to align clonotypes to the IMGT TRBV, TRBD and TRBJ reference segments. The analysis was restricted to V-J combinations with a frequency above 0.0001, which together covered just over 99% of the repertoires. The TCS score was defined as F50 (clonal expansion) divided by E x V (chaos), with BLOSUM62-based TCRdist calculated between CDR3 peptides within each V-J. Welch's t-statistics and random forest reduced roughly 530 V-J features to 10 to 15, which were used in a naive Bayes classifier (R e1071). No statistical method was used to fix the sample size in advance, and group allocation was not hidden from the investigators. TCR Vbeta CDR3 sequencing of roughly 140 peripheral blood samples (43 ophthalmopathy, approximately 80 hyperthyroidism and roughly 17 progressor patients) is reported in the paper.

The sequencing used peripheral blood mononuclear cells (PBMCs), collected at new diagnosis, from a patient treated with antithyroid drugs. This TCR was sampled from a woman between 18 and 29 years old with Graves disease. Donor details come from another sample of the same person, matched by shared clones. The chain is assembled from TRBV24-1 and TRBJ2-6, with 8 bases in between that match TRBD1. The CDR3 amino acid sequence is: CATSELDRDGANVLTF. Here is the DNA: TGTGCCACCAGTGAACTGGACAGGGACGGGGCCAACGTCCTGACTTTC.